These T cell receptor beta chains were read from a single sample in a study of T cell repertoires in cytomegalovirus infection. TCRdb used MiXCR to reprocess the reads, holding one entry per CDR3 protein. The repertoire has 250,000 to 300,000 distinct CDR3 sequences, around 25% of them found once; the top ten carry roughly 13%. Material for sequencing was PBMCs. These receptors originate from a human donor in good health (CMV status not recorded). Some clones in this sample may be carry-over from other donors' samples. Both conserved end residues are part of each CDR3. The order of the fields is V gene, D gene, clone size, J gene, CDR3 protein, CDR3 DNA. The D gene is left open where the match is weak. Only part of the rows carry a size: once, few, many, or a class if the clone is expanded.

TRBV12-3/TRBV12-4	TRBD2	many	TRBJ2-3	CASSLALAGTDTQYF	TGTGCCAGCAGTTTAGCCCTAGCGGGCACAGATACGCAGTATTTT
TRBV2	TRBD1	.	TRBJ2-3	CASSKWTGGSDTQYF	TGTGCCAGCAGTAAATGGACAGGGGGTTCAGATACGCAGTATTTT
TRBV2	.	few	TRBJ2-2	CASNPENTGELFF	TGTGCCAGCAACCCAGAGAACACCGGGGAGCTGTTTTTT
TRBV7-9	TRBD2	.	TRBJ2-2	CASSETSGLPGELFF	TGTGCCAGCAGCGAGACTAGCGGCCTCCCCGGGGAGCTGTTTTTT
TRBV5-1	TRBD1	.	TRBJ2-1	CASSYSTGRGDEQFF	TGCGCCAGCAGCTATTCGACAGGGAGAGGCGATGAGCAGTTCTTC
TRBV28	.	.	TRBJ2-3	CASSFLTQGTDTQYF	TGTGCCAGCAGTTTCCTGACGCAGGGCACAGATACGCAGTATTTT
TRBV7-3	TRBD2	.	TRBJ2-3	CASSLGAGGPTDTQYF	TGTGCCAGCAGCTTAGGAGCGGGGGGGCCTACAGATACGCAGTATTTT
TRBV25-1	.	.	TRBJ2-6	CASSENAGSSGGANVLTF	TGTGCCAGCAGTGAAAATGCAGGGAGCTCGGGCGGGGCCAACGTCCTGACTTTC
TRBV7-4	.	.	TRBJ1-2	CASSPGLGENGYTF	TGTGCCAGCAGCCCCGGTTTGGGGGAAAACGGCTACACCTTC
TRBV7-3	.	many	TRBJ2-3	CASSLFAGTDTQYF	TGTGCCAGCAGCTTATTCGCAGGCACAGATACGCAGTATTTT
TRBV29-1	.	.	TRBJ2-7	CSVEEVQGSPYEQYF	TGCAGCGTTGAAGAGGTCCAGGGGTCCCCCTACGAGCAGTACTTC
TRBV20-1	TRBD2	.	TRBJ2-7	CSARLAGPSWYEQYF	TGCAGTGCTAGGCTAGCGGGCCCTTCTTGGTACGAGCAGTACTTC
TRBV7-9	.	.	TRBJ1-5	CASTLGDGQPQHF	TGTGCCAGCACTTTGGGAGATGGTCAGCCCCAGCATTTT
TRBV23-1	TRBD1	few	TRBJ1-1	CASSQSGGRGRSEAFF	TGCGCCAGCAGTCAATCGGGAGGGAGGGGGCGCTCTGAAGCTTTCTTT
TRBV5-6	TRBD1	.	TRBJ2-7	CASSSSGGRSSYEQYF	TGTGCCAGCAGCTCATCAGGGGGCAGGAGCTCCTACGAGCAGTACTTC
TRBV7-8	TRBD2	few	TRBJ2-7	CASSPGTSNEQYF	TGTGCCAGCAGCCCGGGGACTAGTAACGAGCAGTACTTC
TRBV29-1	.	.	TRBJ1-2	CSGREGVDGYTF	TGCAGCGGCCGGGAGGGGGTGGATGGCTACACCTTC
TRBV7-2	.	many	TRBJ2-7	CASSTTSYEQYF	TGTGCCAGCAGCACAACGTCCTACGAGCAGTACTTC
TRBV7-2	.	many	TRBJ1-2	CASSLTRGANYGYTF	TGTGCCAGCAGCTTAACGAGGGGAGCTAACTATGGCTACACCTTC
TRBV10-3	.	few	TRBJ2-3	CATLGRNFGTDTQYF	TGTGCCACCCTGGGACGGAACTTTGGCACAGATACGCAGTATTTT
TRBV7-2	.	many	TRBJ1-1	CASSLEGRPMNTEAFF	TGTGCCAGCAGCTTAGAGGGCAGGCCTATGAACACTGAAGCTTTCTTT
TRBV27	TRBD1	.	TRBJ2-6	CASSSYRGLRGANVLTF	TGTGCCAGCAGTTCATACAGGGGTTTGAGGGGGGCCAACGTCCTGACTTTC
TRBV27	TRBD1	.	TRBJ2-3	CASSPGTGGPDTQYF	TGTGCCAGCAGTCCAGGGACAGGCGGCCCAGATACGCAGTATTTT
TRBV20-1	.	few	TRBJ2-2	CSARDLTKPNTGELFF	TGCAGTGCTAGAGATTTAACTAAGCCGAACACCGGGGAGCTGTTTTTT
TRBV29-1	TRBD2	.	TRBJ2-1	CSVEDLAGGLFNEQFF	TGCAGCGTTGAAGATCTAGCGGGAGGCCTATTCAATGAGCAGTTCTTC
TRBV7-2	.	many	TRBJ2-6	CASSPVSTANSGANVLTF	TGTGCCAGCAGTCCCGTTTCGACAGCAAACTCTGGGGCCAACGTCCTGACTTTC